The text below deals with one T cell receptor (beta chain). Repertoires were generated with immunoSEQ multiplex PCR, while TCRdb's copy carries only in-frame clones and drops some. Of 95,000 to 150,000 clones listed, about 88% are singletons. V lost 1 base to trimming and J lost 9 bases, with 16 bases between them. From germline, CDR1 is SGHTA and CDR2 FQGNSA. This CDR3 is 15 amino acids long. The sample belongs to a study of blood T cell repertoires in COVID-19. This clonotype originated in a woman of 80 years or more with acute or convalescent COVID-19. The sample taken for sequencing was peripheral blood. V is TRBV7-2 and J is TRBJ1-5; TRBD1 might be the D (6 bases). This CDR3 is CASSLGDWGLRPQHF. CDR3 sequence (DNA): TGTGCCAGCAGCTTAGGAGACTGGGGGCTAAGGCCCCAGCATTTT.